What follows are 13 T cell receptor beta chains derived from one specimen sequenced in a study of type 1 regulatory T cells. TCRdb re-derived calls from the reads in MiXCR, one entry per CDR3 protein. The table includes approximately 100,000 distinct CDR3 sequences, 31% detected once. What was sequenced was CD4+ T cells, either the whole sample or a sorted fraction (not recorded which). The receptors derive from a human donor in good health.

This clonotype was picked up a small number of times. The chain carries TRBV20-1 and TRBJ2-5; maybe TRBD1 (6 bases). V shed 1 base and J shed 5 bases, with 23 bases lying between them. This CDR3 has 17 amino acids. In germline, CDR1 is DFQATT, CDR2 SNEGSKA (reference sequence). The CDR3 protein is CSARVRLRRGLWETQYF. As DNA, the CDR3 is TGCAGTGCTAGAGTCAGGCTCCGAAGGGGGTTATGGGAGACCCAGTACTTC.

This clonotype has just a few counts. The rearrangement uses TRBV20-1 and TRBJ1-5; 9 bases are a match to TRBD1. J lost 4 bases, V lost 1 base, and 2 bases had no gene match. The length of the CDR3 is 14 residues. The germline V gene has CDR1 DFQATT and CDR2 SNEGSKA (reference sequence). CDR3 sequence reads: CSARADRGNQPQHF. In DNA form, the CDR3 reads TGCAGTGCTAGAGCCGACAGGGGGAATCAGCCCCAGCATTTT.

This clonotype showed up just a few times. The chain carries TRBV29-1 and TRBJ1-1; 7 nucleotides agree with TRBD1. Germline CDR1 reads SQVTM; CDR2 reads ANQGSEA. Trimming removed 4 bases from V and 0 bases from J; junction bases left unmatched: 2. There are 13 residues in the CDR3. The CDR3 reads CSVGDRMNTEAFF. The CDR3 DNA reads TGCAGCGTTGGGGACAGAATGAACACTGAAGCTTTCTTT.

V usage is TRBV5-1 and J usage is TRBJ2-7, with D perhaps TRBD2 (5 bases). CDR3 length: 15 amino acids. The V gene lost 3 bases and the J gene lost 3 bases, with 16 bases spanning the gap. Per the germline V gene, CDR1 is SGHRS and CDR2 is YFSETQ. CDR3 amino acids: CASSSERGSHYEQYF. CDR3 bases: TGCGCCAGCAGCTCGGAACGGGGTTCGCACTACGAGCAGTACTTC.

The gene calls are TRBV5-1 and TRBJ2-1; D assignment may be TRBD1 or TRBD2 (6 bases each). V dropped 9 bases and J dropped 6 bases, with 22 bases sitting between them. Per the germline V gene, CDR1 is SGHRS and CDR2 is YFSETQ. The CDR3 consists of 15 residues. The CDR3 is CATQRGERPGNEQFF. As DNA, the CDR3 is TGCGCCACCCAGAGGGGGGAGAGGCCAGGCAATGAGCAGTTCTTC.

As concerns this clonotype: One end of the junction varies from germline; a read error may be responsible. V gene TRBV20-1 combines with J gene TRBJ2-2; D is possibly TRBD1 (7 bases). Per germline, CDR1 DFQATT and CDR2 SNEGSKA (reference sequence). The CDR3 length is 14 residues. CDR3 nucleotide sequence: TGCAGTGCTAGTGAGGGGGCTGGCACCGGGGGGCTGTTTTTT. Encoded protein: CSASEGAGTGGLFF.

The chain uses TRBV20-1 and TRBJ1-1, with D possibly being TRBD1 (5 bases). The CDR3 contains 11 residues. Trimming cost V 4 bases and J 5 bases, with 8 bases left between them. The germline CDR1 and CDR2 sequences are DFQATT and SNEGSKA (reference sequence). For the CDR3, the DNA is TGCAGTGCTATCGGGGGAACTGAAGCTTTCTTT. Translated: CSAIGGTEAFF.

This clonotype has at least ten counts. CDR3 loop: CATSRDRLAGKEEFF. As DNA, the CDR3 is TGTGCCACCAGCAGAGATCGCCTAGCGGGAAAAGAGGAGTTCTTC. This chain uses TRBV15 with TRBJ2-1; 9 bases map to TRBD2. Germline CDR1 reads LNHNV; CDR2 reads YYDKDF (reference sequence). The V segment lost 0 bases and the J segment 14 bases; nucleotides outside the gene matches: 11. This CDR3 spans 15 amino acids. Full variable domain (missing parts from reference TRBV15 and TRBJ2-1): DAMVIQNPRYQVTQFGKPVTLSCSQTLNHNVMYWYQQKSSQAPKLLFHYYDKDFNNEADTPDNFQSRRPNTSFCFLDIRSPGLGDTAMYLCATSRDRLAGKEEFFGPGTRLTVL.

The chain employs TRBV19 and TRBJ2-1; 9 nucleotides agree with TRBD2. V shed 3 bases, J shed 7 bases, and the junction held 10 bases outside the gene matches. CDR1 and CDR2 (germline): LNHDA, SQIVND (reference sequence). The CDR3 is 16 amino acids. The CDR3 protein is CASSISSGRLGNEQFF. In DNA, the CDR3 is TGTGCCAGTAGTATTTCCAGCGGGAGGTTGGGGAATGAGCAGTTCTTC. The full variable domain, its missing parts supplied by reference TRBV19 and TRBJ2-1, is DGGITQSPKYLFRKEGQNVTLSCEQNLNHDAMYWYRQDPGQGLRLIYYSQIVNDFQKGDIAEGYSVSREKKESFPLTVTSAQKNPTAFYLCASSISSGRLGNEQFFGPGTRLTVL.

The CDR3 sequence: CASSPRTGRDSYNEQFF. The DNA for the CDR3 is TGTGCCAGCAGCCCTAGGACAGGGCGGGATTCCTACAATGAGCAGTTCTTC. The chain has TRBV7-2 and TRBJ2-1, with TRBD1 matching over 8 bases. V was clipped by 5 bases and J by 1 base; unmatched bases: 10. Germline values: CDR1 SGHTA, CDR2 FQGNSA. The CDR3 length is 17 residues. The entire variable domain, with the rest obtained from reference TRBV7-2 and TRBJ2-1, is as follows: GAGVSQSPSNKVTEKGKDVELRCDPISGHTALYWYRQSLGQGLEFLIYFQGNSAPDKSGLPSDRFSAERTGGSVSTLTIQRTQQEDSAVYLCASSPRTGRDSYNEQFFGPGTRLTVL.

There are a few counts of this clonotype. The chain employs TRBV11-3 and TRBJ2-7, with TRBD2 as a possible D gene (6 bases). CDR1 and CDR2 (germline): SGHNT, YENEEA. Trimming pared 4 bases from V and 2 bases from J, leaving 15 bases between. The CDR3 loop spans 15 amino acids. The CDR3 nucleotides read TGTGCCAGCAGCTCCAAGGGGCGGGAACCCTACGAGCAGTACTTC. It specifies CASSSKGREPYEQYF.

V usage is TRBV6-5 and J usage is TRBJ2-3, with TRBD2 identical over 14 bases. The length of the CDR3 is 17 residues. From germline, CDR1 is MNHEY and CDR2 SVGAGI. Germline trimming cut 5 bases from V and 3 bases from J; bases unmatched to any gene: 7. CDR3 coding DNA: TGTGCCAGCAGTCCAACCGGGACTAGCGGGAGTACAGATACGCAGTATTTT. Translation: CASSPTGTSGSTDTQYF.

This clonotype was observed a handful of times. The CDR3 region has the DNA TGTGCCAGCAGCTTAGGTGAAAGCTACGAGCAGTACTTC. Translated, it gives CASSLGESYEQYF. V is TRBV5-5 and J is TRBJ2-7; D uncertain. There are 13 residues in the CDR3. Trimming pared 2 bases from V and 3 bases from J, leaving 9 bases between. Germline loops: CDR1 SGHKS, CDR2 YYEKEE (reference sequence).